The 19 T cell receptor beta chains in this list originate from one sample, sequenced in a study of blood T cell repertoires in COVID-19 (dated by TCRdb to 2018 to 2020). The library was built by means of the immunoSEQ multiplex PCR assay. The clones in this table, taken by TCRdb from immuneACCESS, are in-frame only. Not every clone is retained; where verified, under half of the shortfall comes from an unresolved V gene, and the cause of the rest is unknown. The sample table contains more than 85,000 clones; only one count was recorded for 60% to 80% of them. Around 15% of the sample belongs to the ten largest clones. Sequenced material: peripheral blood. Receptors originate from a woman over 75 with active or convalescent COVID-19.

There are a few counts of this clone. The J gene is TRBJ1-5, the V gene TRBV28; D gene unclear. CDR1 MDHEN and CDR2 SYDVKM come from the germline V gene. With 3 bases removed from V and 0 bases from J, the gap between germline ends came to 18 bases. There are 18 residues in the CDR3. The CDR3 sequence is CASSLTTNVGNSNQPQHF. CDR3 DNA: TGTGCCAGCAGTTTGACCACGAACGTGGGCAATAGCAATCAGCCCCAGCATTTT. Supplemented by reference TRBV28 and TRBJ1-5, the full variable domain reads DVKVTQSSRYLVKRTGEKVFLECVQDMDHENMFWYRQDPGLGLRLIYFSYDVKMKEKGDIPEGYSVSREKKERFSLILESASTNQTSMYLCASSLTTNVGNSNQPQHFGDGTRLSIL.

V and J are TRBV29-1 and TRBJ1-1; TRBD1 aligns across 10 bases. Trimming took 7 bases from V and 5 from J; bases not matched to a gene: 7. Germline CDR1 reads SQVTM; CDR2 reads ANQGSEA. This CDR3 is 13 amino acids long. The CDR3 DNA sequence: TGCAGCGGACAGGGGGCTCCGGGTACTGAAGCTTTCTTT. Its translation is CSGQGAPGTEAFF.

V usage is TRBV20-1 and J usage is TRBJ2-7; a possible D gene is TRBD1 (6 bases). This CDR3 spans 11 amino acids. Germline CDR1 reads DFQATT; CDR2 reads SNEGSKA (reference sequence). V was pared by 6 bases and J by 3 bases, with 9 bases between. The chain's CDR3 is CSAAGVYEQYF. The CDR3 coding sequence is TGCAGTGCGGCAGGGGTCTACGAGCAGTACTTC.

In nucleotides, the CDR3 is TGTGCCAGTAGTATAGGCCCTAGCGGGGGGAACAATGAGCAGTTCTTC. It specifies CASSIGPSGGNNEQFF. The chain has TRBV19 and TRBJ2-1, with TRBD2 matching over 11 bases. This CDR3 region has 16 residues. Unmatched junction bases numbered 4, after V lost 1 base and J lost 5 bases. CDR1 is LNHDA and CDR2 is SQIVND in the germline V gene (reference sequence).

The genes are TRBV5-1 and TRBJ2-5; 8 bases line up with TRBD2. Germline CDR1 reads SGHRS; CDR2 reads YFSETQ. V shed 4 bases, J shed 5 bases, and the junction held 10 bases outside the gene matches. CDR3 length: 15 residues. CDR3: CASSPLAVGGETQYF. The DNA of the CDR3 is TGCGCCAGCAGCCCACTAGCGGTAGGTGGGGAGACCCAGTACTTC.

As to this clone: One junction end disagrees with the germline gene, perhaps due to a read error. The CDR3 reads CASRENAEAFF. The CDR3 DNA follows: TGTGCCAGCAGAGAGAACGCTGAAGCTTTCTTT. This rearrangement joins TRBV2 to TRBJ1-1; no reliable D call. Germline CDR1 and CDR2: SNHLY and FYNNEI. CDR3 length equals 11 residues.

A few counts support this clone. This chain links TRBV18 with TRBJ2-1; 7 bases line up with TRBD2. Germline V CDR1 and CDR2: KGHSH, LQKENI. The CDR3 extends over 16 amino acids. Germline trimming cut 0 bases from V and 7 bases from J; bases unmatched to any gene: 9. The CDR3 region has the DNA TGTGCCAGCTCACCACCGAACGCGGGAGACCGAAATGAGCAGTTCTTC. It specifies CASSPPNAGDRNEQFF.

In its sample, this clone was seen a few times. The chain links TRBV7-2 to TRBJ2-5; no firm D call. The V gene lost 5 bases and the J gene lost 2 bases, with 12 bases spanning the gap. This CDR3 spans 14 amino acids. Germline V lookup: CDR1 SGHTA, CDR2 FQGNSA. CDR3 loop: CASSPLPRQETQYF. The CDR3 bases are TGTGCCAGCAGCCCTCTACCGAGGCAAGAGACCCAGTACTTC.

This clone has ten or more counts. The CDR3: CASSQIYSNQPQHF. CDR3 DNA: TGTGCCAGCAGCCAAATATATAGCAATCAGCCCCAGCATTTT. This chain connects TRBV4-2 to TRBJ1-5; D gene uncertain. Germline CDR1 reads LGHNA; CDR2 reads YNFKEQ. Trimming took off 2 bases at V and 0 bases at J, with 5 bases between the two ends. This CDR3 has 14 amino acids.

V gene TRBV6-2 or TRBV6-3 combines with J gene TRBJ1-5; 8 bases line up with TRBD1. The ends lost 0 bases at V and 7 bases at J; junction bases unmatched: 5. This CDR3 region has 15 residues. Germline CDR1 MNHEY, CDR2 SVGEGT. CDR3 region: CASSYSQGAEQPQHF. In DNA, the CDR3 is TGTGCCAGCAGTTACTCTCAGGGGGCAGAACAGCCCCAGCATTTT.

CDR3: CATSSHAWREPIEQYF. The CDR3 DNA reads TGTGCCACCAGCAGCCATGCGTGGCGGGAGCCCATCGAGCAGTACTTC. The chain employs TRBV15 and TRBJ2-7; 7 bases align to TRBD2. V shed 3 bases and J 6 bases; nucleotides not matched to a gene: 14. There are 16 residues in the CDR3. CDR1 is LNHNV, CDR2 YYDKDF, per germline (reference sequence).

The sample holds a few counts of this clone. The gene calls are TRBV7-2 and TRBJ2-1; 10 nucleotides line up with TRBD1. Germline CDR1 SGHTA, CDR2 FQGNSA. The CDR3 covers 16 residues. Losses at the gene ends were 3 bases for V and 4 bases for J; bases not matched to a gene: 6. The CDR3 DNA reads as TGTGCCAGCAGCTTGGTAGGGGGACAGGGGTACAATGAGCAGTTCTTC. It encodes CASSLVGGQGYNEQFF.

This chain links TRBV7-9 with TRBJ1-1; no reliable D call. CDR1 SEHNR and CDR2 FQNEAQ come from the germline V gene (reference sequence). This CDR3 spans 15 amino acids. The germline V and J ends were trimmed by 2 bases and 1 base, with 11 bases remaining between them. CDR3 loop: CASSLLGGKNTEAFF. Here the CDR3 DNA reads TGTGCCAGCAGCTTATTAGGCGGGAAGAACACTGAAGCTTTCTTT.

This chain links TRBV11-3 with TRBJ2-3, with D maybe TRBD2 (6 bases). Germline V CDR1 and CDR2: SGHNT, YENEEA. V dropped 4 bases and J dropped 3 bases, with 8 bases sitting between them. The CDR3 loop spans 13 amino acids. The CDR3 DNA reads as TGTGCCAGCAGCTGGGGGGAGACAGATACGCAGTATTTT. Translated: CASSWGETDTQYF. Full variable domain (remainder filled in from reference TRBV11-3 and TRBJ2-3): EAGVVQSPRYKIIEKKQPVAFWCNPISGHNTLYWYLQNLGQGPELLIRYENEEAVDDSQLPKDRFSAERLKGVDSTLKIQPAELGDSAVYLCASSWGETDTQYFGPGTRLTVL.

This chain connects TRBV7-6 to TRBJ2-1; 12 bases align to TRBD2. The germline V gene has CDR1 SGHVS and CDR2 FNYEAQ. The CDR3 has 16 residues. Trimming at V came to 0 bases and at J to 6 bases, leaving 3 bases not matched to a gene. The CDR3 is CASSLALAGGGNEQFF. The DNA of the CDR3 is TGTGCCAGCAGCTTAGCGCTAGCGGGGGGGGGCAATGAGCAGTTCTTC.

Remarks on this clone: The sample contains more than one DNA sequence encoding this CDR3. The chain combines TRBV19 with TRBJ1-3; 8 bases are a match to TRBD1. CDR1 LNHDA and CDR2 SQIVND come from the germline V gene (reference sequence). Trimming took 4 bases from V and 2 from J; bases not matched to a gene: 1. The CDR3 loop spans 14 amino acids. The CDR3 here is CASSTTGAGNTIYF. The DNA of the CDR3 is TGTGCCAGTAGTACGACAGGGGCTGGAAACACCATATATTTT. Full variable domain (outside the CDR3, taken from reference TRBV19 and TRBJ1-3): DGGITQSPKYLFRKEGQNVTLSCEQNLNHDAMYWYRQDPGQGLRLIYYSQIVNDFQKGDIAEGYSVSREKKESFPLTVTSAQKNPTAFYLCASSTTGAGNTIYFGEGSWLTVV.

This chain uses TRBV11-3 with TRBJ2-7; 11 bases are shared with TRBD1. Germline CDR1 SGHNT, CDR2 YENEEA. Unmatched junction bases numbered 2, after V lost 3 bases and J lost 7 bases. The CDR3 is 13 residues long. CDR3 region: CASSLRDRGEQYF. In DNA, the CDR3 is TGTGCCAGCAGCTTGCGGGACAGGGGGGAGCAGTACTTC.

The table lists this clone with a count of one. The chain carries TRBV7-3 and TRBJ2-1, with 13 bases aligning to TRBD2. V lost 5 bases, J lost 9 bases, and 7 bases stayed unmatched. The V gene's germline CDR1 is SGHTA and CDR2 FQGTGA. The CDR3 runs to 15 residues. The CDR3 region has the DNA TGTGCCAGCAGCCTGATGGGACTAGCGGGAAGTGAGCAGTTCTTC. This codes for CASSLMGLAGSEQFF.

The rearrangement joins TRBV9 to TRBJ2-1; 7 positions match TRBD2. Germline assignment: CDR1 SGDLS and CDR2 YYNGEE. Germline trimming cut 4 bases from V and 2 bases from J; bases unmatched to any gene: 9. CDR3 length equals 16 residues. The CDR3 sequence: CASSLRAGVAYNEQFF. The CDR3 DNA sequence: TGTGCCAGCAGCCTGAGGGCGGGAGTGGCCTACAATGAGCAGTTCTTC. The whole variable domain, filled in from reference TRBV9 and TRBJ2-1, reads DSGVTQTPKHLITATGQRVTLRCSPRSGDLSVYWYQQSLDQGLQFLIQYYNGEERAKGNILERFSAQQFPDLHSELNLSSLELGDSALYFCASSLRAGVAYNEQFFGPGTRLTVL.